Here is one TCR beta chain with its context. Antigen: not known. Germline assignment: CDR1 SGDLS and CDR2 YYNGEE. The CDR3 contains 12 residues. These data originate in a study of T cells expressing NK-cell markers. Background on the study: Eight donors were sequenced, seven testing HCMV-seropositive and one testing seronegative.

General study points: NKG2C+ dominant clonotype frequencies in 5 or 6 donors were roughly 1.0-7.0% of CD8+ T cells.

What made the TCR beta cDNA was 5'RACE template switching with UMIs. TCRdb reworked the 5' RACE reads into one entry per CDR3 protein, no DNA. In total, the table holds 150,000 or so distinct CDR3 sequences. V is TRBV9 and J is TRBJ2-3. Sample: blood T cells: a sorted CD56 or NKG2C T cell subset, CD4+ or CD8+ T cells, or bulk PBMC T cells (not recorded which). The TCR sequence derives from a woman aged 45-59 years in good health. CDR3 region: CASRLAADTQYF.